A single sample is the source of the 30 T cell receptor beta chains below, sequenced in a study of T cell changes during pregnancy in multiple sclerosis. TCRdb keeps only in-frame clones here, not all; method: immunoSEQ multiplex PCR. The data hold 39,000 or so clones, with more than 85% observed a single time. This material consisted of CD8+ T cells from peripheral blood mononuclear cells, taken after pregnancy. The receptors here all came from a female donor with multiple sclerosis, enrolled in a pregnancy study.

DNA of the CDR3: TGCGCCAGCAGCGCCGGGGGACTAGCGGGAAGCAATGAGCAGTTCTTC. This codes for CASSAGGLAGSNEQFF. This chain links TRBV5-1 with TRBJ2-1, with 13 bases aligning to TRBD2. This CDR3 region has 16 residues. The ends lost 4 bases at V and 6 bases at J; junction bases unmatched: 7. The germline V gene has CDR1 SGHRS and CDR2 YFSETQ.

In this sample, this clone turned up a few times. V is TRBV10-2 and J is TRBJ1-1; 7 bases agree with TRBD1. The CDR3 extends over 12 amino acids. Germline V gene data show CDR1 as WSHSY and CDR2 as SAAADI. The V segment lost 6 bases and the J segment 7 bases; nucleotides outside the gene matches: 5. The CDR3 spells CASRGTVNEAFF. The CDR3 DNA reads as TGCGCCAGCAGGGGGACAGTGAATGAAGCTTTCTTT.

The gene calls are TRBV2 and TRBJ2-7; tentative D call: TRBD1 (5 bases). The length of the CDR3 is 13 residues. Germline CDR1 and CDR2: SNHLY and FYNNEI. The ends were cut back, 6 bases at V and 3 bases at J, with 12 bases in the middle. The CDR3 DNA sequence: TGTGCCAGCAGCGACAGAAAGTACTACGAGCAGTACTTC. Its protein is CASSDRKYYEQYF.

V and J are TRBV9 and TRBJ1-2, with TRBD1 matching 9 bases. This CDR3 has 15 amino acids. Looked up from germline, CDR1 is SGDLS and CDR2 is YYNGEE. Unmatched junction bases numbered 2, after V lost 0 bases and J lost 2 bases. The CDR3 protein is CASSVAGTGNYGYTF. CDR3 nucleotides: TGTGCCAGCAGCGTAGCCGGGACAGGGAACTATGGCTACACCTTC.

This chain joins TRBV6-1 and TRBJ1-1; the D gene is possibly TRBD1 (6 bases). The V end lost 8 bases, the J end lost 1 base, and 17 bases lay between the germline ends. The germline V gene encodes CDR1 MNHNS and CDR2 SASEGT. The CDR3 totals 15 residues. The CDR3 nucleotides read TGTGCCAGCGGGACGGGGGGCCTGACGAACACTGAAGCTTTCTTT. Its protein product is CASGTGGLTNTEAFF.

This clone appeared once. The V and J genes are TRBV28 and TRBJ2-5; TRBD1 aligns across 9 bases. CDR3 length equals 14 residues. V lost 4 bases to trimming and J lost 9 bases; unmatched junction nucleotides: 9. Germline CDR1 and CDR2: MDHEN and SYDVKM. CDR3 amino acids: CASSSLLRQGAQYF. Here the CDR3 DNA reads TGTGCCAGCAGTTCACTCCTCAGACAGGGGGCCCAGTACTTC.

Within the sample, this clone is medium-sized. The chain combines TRBV15 with TRBJ1-2; the D gene is possibly TRBD1 (6 bases). V lost 7 bases to trimming and J lost 8 bases, with 11 bases between them. Germline CDR1 and CDR2: LNHNV and YYDKDF (reference sequence). This CDR3 has 11 residues. The CDR3 coding sequence is TGTGCCACCAAGGGGGGGAGGGGCTACACCTTC. This codes for CATKGGRGYTF.

The rearrangement joins TRBV9 to TRBJ1-2; the match to TRBD1 covers 9 bases. Unmatched junction bases numbered 7, after V lost 3 bases and J lost 1 base. CDR1 SGDLS and CDR2 YYNGEE come from the germline V gene. This CDR3 is 16 amino acids long. The CDR3 nucleotides are TGTGCCAGCAGCGGGCCGGGACAGGGCCATAACTATGGCTACACCTTC. It translates to CASSGPGQGHNYGYTF. Based on the CDR3 plus reference TRBV9 and TRBJ1-2, the full variable domain is DSGVTQTPKHLITATGQRVTLRCSPRSGDLSVYWYQQSLDQGLQFLIQYYNGEERAKGNILERFSAQQFPDLHSELNLSSLELGDSALYFCASSGPGQGHNYGYTFGSGTRLTVV.

The J gene is TRBJ2-1, the V gene TRBV6-5; 10 bases are shared with TRBD2. Trimming removed 6 bases from V and 5 bases from J; junction bases left unmatched: 4. The germline V gene encodes CDR1 MNHEY and CDR2 SVGAGI. This CDR3 has 14 residues. In nucleotides, the CDR3 is TGTGCCAGCAGCCTAGCGGGAGTACACAATGAGCAGTTCTTC. Its translation is CASSLAGVHNEQFF.

The V gene is TRBV25-1, the J gene TRBJ1-2, with D perhaps TRBD1 (6 bases). CDR1 is MGHDK, CDR2 SYGVNS, per germline. V lost 2 bases to trimming and J lost 2 bases, with 15 bases between them. The CDR3 has 16 amino acids. The CDR3 DNA reads TGTGCCAGCAGTGAACGGGAAGGGGGTGGGAACTATGGCTACACCTTC. Its translation: CASSEREGGGNYGYTF.

The chain couples TRBV10-2 to TRBJ1-2; 7 bases align to TRBD1. This CDR3 is built from 16 residues. Germline values: CDR1 WSHSY, CDR2 SAAADI. Germline trimming cut 0 bases from V and 6 bases from J; bases unmatched to any gene: 10. CDR3 residues: CASSESIIPGQNGYTF. CDR3 bases: TGCGCCAGCAGTGAGTCGATTATTCCGGGACAGAATGGCTACACCTTC.

The CDR3 DNA follows: TGTGCCAGCAGCCTGGGGCAAGGGCAGCCCCAGCATTTT. It codes for CASSLGQGQPQHF. The V call is TRBV9, the J call TRBJ1-5; D perhaps matches TRBD1 (5 bases). The CDR3 is 13 residues long. Between the trimmed V and J ends, which lost 4 bases and 7 bases, there was a span of 12 bases. The V gene's germline CDR1 is SGDLS and CDR2 YYNGEE.

The rearrangement uses TRBV14 and TRBJ1-1; tentative D call: TRBD1 (6 bases). V dropped 1 base and J dropped 3 bases, with 12 bases sitting between them. Germline-derived CDR1 and CDR2 are SGHDN and FVKESK. CDR3 length equals 15 residues. In nucleotides, the CDR3 is TGTGCCAGCAGCCAAGTGGGGGCGAAGTACACTGAAGCTTTCTTT. Its translation is CASSQVGAKYTEAFF.

This clone has a single count. This sequence joins TRBV7-8 and TRBJ2-7; 8 bases agree with TRBD2. V was pared by 5 bases and J by 0 bases, with 6 bases of the junction left unmatched. In germline, CDR1 is SGHVS, CDR2 FQNEAQ. The CDR3 is 15 residues long. CDR3 in amino acids: CASSPMRGVSYEQYF. DNA of the CDR3: TGTGCCAGCAGCCCAATGCGGGGGGTCTCCTACGAGCAGTACTTC.

The rearrangement uses TRBV7-2 and TRBJ2-7; 8 positions agree with TRBD2. Trimming took 2 bases from V and 6 from J; bases not matched to a gene: 9. Per germline, CDR1 SGHTA and CDR2 FQGNSA. The CDR3 contains 15 residues. Here the CDR3 reads CASSLPGLAQSEQYF. In DNA, the CDR3 is TGTGCCAGCAGCTTACCCGGACTAGCTCAAAGCGAGCAGTACTTC.

V and J are TRBV27 and TRBJ2-2, with a weak D call TRBD1 (6 bases). Germline CDR1 MNHEY, CDR2 SMNVEV (reference sequence). V was cut by 6 bases and J by 12 bases, with 23 bases left in between. The CDR3 contains 15 residues. The DNA for the CDR3 is TGTGCCAGCAGGGAGTCCCGGGACACCCGAACGAAGCTGTTTTTT. It yields the protein CASRESRDTRTKLFF.

V gene TRBV19 combines with J gene TRBJ2-1, with 7 bases lining up with TRBD2. CDR1 and CDR2 from the germline V gene are LNHDA and SQIVND (reference sequence). The J segment lost 0 bases and the V segment lost 3 bases, leaving 20 bases of the junction unmatched. The CDR3 contains 21 residues. The CDR3 loop reads CASSIFPLKVAGQSSYNEQFF. In nucleotides, the CDR3 is TGTGCCAGTAGTATTTTTCCGCTGAAGGTAGCGGGCCAAAGCTCCTACAATGAGCAGTTCTTC.

V usage is TRBV5-8 and J usage is TRBJ1-3; possible D gene TRBD1, 5 bases. The V gene lost 3 bases and the J gene lost 1 base, with 8 bases spanning the gap. The length of the CDR3 is 14 residues. Germline assignment: CDR1 SGHTS and CDR2 YDEGEE. This CDR3 reads CASSYGGSGNTIYF. The CDR3, as DNA: TGTGCCAGCAGCTACGGGGGGTCTGGAAACACCATATATTTT.

This chain uses TRBV28 with TRBJ2-3; TRBD2 might be the D (6 bases). The CDR3 has 18 amino acids. Trimming removed 0 bases from V and 0 bases from J, with 16 bases in between. Germline V CDR1 and CDR2: MDHEN, SYDVKM. This chain's CDR3 is CASSLWMGGYTSTDTQYF. The CDR3 DNA reads TGTGCCAGCAGTTTATGGATGGGGGGATACACTAGCACAGATACGCAGTATTTT.

V usage is TRBV7-8 and J usage is TRBJ1-4, with D uncertain. This CDR3 is built from 15 residues. V lost 2 bases and J 14 bases, leaving 21 bases between the germline ends. Per germline, CDR1 SGHVS and CDR2 FQNEAQ. CDR3 coding DNA: TGTGCCAGCAGCTTATTTGAGGGATCTCCCGCGCGGCTGTTTTTT. Protein: CASSLFEGSPARLFF.

This chain connects TRBV5-1 to TRBJ1-3, with 7 bases matching TRBD1. Germline-derived CDR1 and CDR2 are SGHRS and YFSETQ. Trimming took 0 bases from V and 4 from J; bases not matched to a gene: 10. There are 17 residues in the CDR3. For the CDR3, the DNA is TGCGCCAGCAGCTTGGCCCCCCTACAGGGGTGGGGAAACACCATATATTTT. Translated, it gives CASSLAPLQGWGNTIYF.

The chain uses TRBV29-1 and TRBJ1-2; D is possibly TRBD1 (5 bases). The V end was cut by 6 bases, the J end by 0 bases, with 14 bases between. The CDR3 is 14 residues long. Looked up from germline, CDR1 is SQVTM and CDR2 is ANQGSEA. CDR3 nucleotide sequence: TGCAGCGTCCCCGGACATCTTGCTAACTATGGCTACACCTTC. Protein: CSVPGHLANYGYTF.

This chain connects TRBV9 to TRBJ1-6; 7 nucleotides align to TRBD1. The CDR3 is 13 residues long. Germline V gene sequence: CDR1 SGDLS, CDR2 YYNGEE. After removal of 3 bases from V and 9 bases from J, the junction contained 3 bases not matched to a gene. CDR3 bases: TGTGCCAGCAGCGAGGGGGACAGTTCACCCCTCCACTTT. Protein sequence: CASSEGDSSPLHF.

The gene calls are TRBV11-3 and TRBJ2-3, with D possibly being TRBD2 (6 bases). V lost 5 bases to trimming and J lost 0 bases, with 12 bases between them. Germline loops: CDR1 SGHNT, CDR2 YENEEA. The CDR3 runs 15 residues. Written as DNA, the CDR3 is TGTGCCAGCAGCCCCGACGGGACTAGCACAGATACGCAGTATTTT. Translation: CASSPDGTSTDTQYF.

This clone was found once. This rearrangement joins TRBV7-9 to TRBJ2-1; 7 bases match TRBD2. Trimming cost V 0 bases and J 8 bases; bases outside gene matches: 7. Germline V gene sequence: CDR1 SEHNR, CDR2 FQNEAQ (reference sequence). The length of the CDR3 is 15 residues. As DNA, the CDR3 is TGTGCCAGCAGCTTAGCAAAAGCGGGAACCTATGAGCAGTTCTTC. Its protein is CASSLAKAGTYEQFF.

The chain joins TRBV13 to TRBJ2-7; 14 bases fit TRBD2. V gave up 5 bases and J gave up 5 bases; unmatched junction bases: 5. The CDR3 extends over 15 amino acids. Germline V gene sequence: CDR1 PRHDT, CDR2 FYEKMQ (reference sequence). CDR3 nucleotides: TGTGCCAGCAGCCCCGGGACTAGCGGGAGCAACGAGCAGTACTTC. It specifies CASSPGTSGSNEQYF.

V usage is TRBV2 and J usage is TRBJ2-5; D perhaps matches TRBD2 (5 bases). The CDR3 has 13 amino acids. Trimming removed 2 bases at V and 5 bases at J, with 9 bases between. CDR1 and CDR2 (germline): SNHLY, FYNNEI. CDR3 residues: CASSEFRRETQYF. CDR3 DNA: TGTGCCAGCAGTGAATTCAGGAGGGAGACCCAGTACTTC. The full variable domain, in which reference TRBV2 and TRBJ2-5 provide the parts outside the CDR3, is EPEVTQTPSHQVTQMGQEVILRCVPISNHLYFYWYRQILGQKVEFLVSFYNNEISEKSEIFDDQFSVERPDGSNFTLKIRSTKLEDSAMYFCASSEFRRETQYFGPGTRLLVL.

The V and J genes are TRBV4-1 and TRBJ2-5; TRBD1 is a possible D gene (5 bases). The CDR3 contains 14 residues. Trimming took 3 bases from V and 1 from J, leaving 9 bases between them. The V gene's germline CDR1 is MGHRA and CDR2 YSYEKL. In nucleotides, the CDR3 is TGCGCCAGCAGCCAGGGGCCCTTCCAAGAGACCCAGTACTTC. Residues: CASSQGPFQETQYF.

The gene calls are TRBV6-1 and TRBJ2-5; 9 nucleotides align to TRBD1. The length of the CDR3 is 14 residues. Looked up from germline, CDR1 is MNHNS and CDR2 is SASEGT. V lost 4 bases to trimming and J lost 5 bases; unmatched junction nucleotides: 5. CDR3 region: CASSGQGVWETQYF. The CDR3 DNA follows: TGTGCCAGCAGTGGACAGGGGGTTTGGGAGACCCAGTACTTC.

DNA for the CDR3: TGTGCCAGCAGCGTGGGGGGGAGAGGTGAGACCCAGTACTTC. It is translated as CASSVGGRGETQYF. The gene calls are TRBV9 and TRBJ2-5; 7 nucleotides match TRBD2. The CDR3 sequence is 14 residues long. After removal of 2 bases from V and 5 bases from J, the junction contained 6 bases not matched to a gene. The germline V gene has CDR1 SGDLS and CDR2 YYNGEE.